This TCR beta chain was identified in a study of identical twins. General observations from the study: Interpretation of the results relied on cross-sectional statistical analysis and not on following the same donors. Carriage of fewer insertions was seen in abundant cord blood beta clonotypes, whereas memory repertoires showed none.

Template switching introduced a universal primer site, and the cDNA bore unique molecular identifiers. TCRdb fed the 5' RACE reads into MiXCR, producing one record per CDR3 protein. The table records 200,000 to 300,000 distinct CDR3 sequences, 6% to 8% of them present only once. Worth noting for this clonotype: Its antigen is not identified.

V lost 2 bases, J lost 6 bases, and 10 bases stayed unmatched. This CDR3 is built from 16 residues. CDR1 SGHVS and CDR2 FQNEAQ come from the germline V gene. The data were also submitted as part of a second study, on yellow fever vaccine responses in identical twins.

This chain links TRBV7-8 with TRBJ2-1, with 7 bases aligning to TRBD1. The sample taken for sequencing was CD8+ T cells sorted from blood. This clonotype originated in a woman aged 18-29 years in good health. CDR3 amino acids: CASSLSDRAAPNEQFF. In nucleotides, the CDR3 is TGTGCCAGCAGCTTATCTGACAGGGCGGCCCCCAATGAGCAGTTCTTC.